A selection of T cell receptor beta chains follows, all from one sample in a study of identical twins. From the 5' RACE reads, TCRdb called clonotypes with MiXCR, one entry per CDR3 protein. The table records hundreds of thousands of distinct CDR3 sequences, approximately 13% of them present only once. This same sample was also part of a study on yellow fever vaccine responses in identical twins.

The material sequenced was PBMCs. The receptors originated from a woman between 18 and 29 years old in good health. CDR3s include the opening cysteine and the closing phenylalanine or tryptophan. The D gene is left open where the match is weak. Size tells how often a clone was seen (once, few, many) or the class of an expanded clone, and some rows leave it out.

CDR3 length,D gene,J gene,clone size,V gene,CDR3 protein,CDR3 DNA
14,.,TRBJ1-1,.,TRBV5-5,CASTLGVPAIEAFF,TGTGCCAGCACCCTAGGTGTTCCCGCAATTGAAGCTTTCTTT
14,TRBD2,TRBJ2-5,.,TRBV10-2,CACSGEPLPGTQYF,TGCGCCTGTAGCGGGGAGCCCCTGCCGGGGACCCAGTACTTC
16,.,TRBJ2-1,.,TRBV24-1,CATSDLRHLTYNEQFF,TGTGCCACCAGTGATTTGAGGCACTTAACCTACAATGAGCAGTTCTTC
16,TRBD1,TRBJ2-1,.,TRBV28,CASSSPSGTGDNEQFF,TGTGCCAGCAGTAGCCCCTCCGGGACAGGGGACAATGAGCAGTTCTTC
16,TRBD2,TRBJ2-5,few,TRBV4-2,CASSQDLAGGVETQYF,TGTGCCAGCAGCCAAGATCTCGCGGGAGGGGTGGAGACCCAGTACTTC
14,.,TRBJ2-2,few,TRBV12-3/TRBV12-4,CASSNDRLTGELFF,TGTGCCAGCAGCAATGACAGGTTAACCGGGGAGCTGTTTTTT
13,TRBD1,TRBJ2-1,many,TRBV27,CASRRGPLNEQFF,TGTGCCAGCCGTAGGGGGCCCCTCAATGAGCAGTTCTTC
15,TRBD2,TRBJ2-7,few,TRBV5-4,CASSFPSGRAHEQYF,TGTGCCAGCAGCTTTCCTAGCGGGAGGGCCCACGAGCAGTACTTC
16,.,TRBJ1-4,.,TRBV12-3/TRBV12-4,CASSFSGTATNEKLFF,TGTGCCAGCAGTTTTTCTGGGACTGCAACTAATGAAAAACTGTTTTTT
16,.,TRBJ2-1,.,TRBV6-1,CASSHYRGGEYNEQFF,TGTGCCAGCAGCCATTACAGGGGCGGGGAATACAATGAGCAGTTCTTC
13,.,TRBJ2-1,many,TRBV12-3/TRBV12-4,CASSPSDYNEQFF,TGTGCCAGCAGTCCCTCGGACTACAATGAGCAGTTCTTC
15,TRBD2,TRBJ2-1,few,TRBV20-1,CSARSTSGGAYEQFF,TGCAGTGCTAGGTCTACTAGCGGGGGGGCCTATGAGCAGTTCTTC